This T cell receptor (beta chain) was identified in a study of blood T cell repertoires in COVID-19. Study-level background: Spain, Italy and the United States supplied samples that represented acute and convalescent COVID-19.

CDR3 size: 14 residues. V trimming: 8 bases; J trimming: 7 bases; junction bases outside the gene matches: 7. The germline V gene encodes CDR1 SGDLS and CDR2 YYNGEE. Patients in Seattle were enrolled during active infection, then followed longitudinally. The table came from immunoSEQ multiplex PCR; TCRdb's copy has only in-frame clones and leaves some out. The table lists about 250,000 clones, about 80% of them singletons, with approximately 14% in the top ten. The rearrangement uses TRBV9 and TRBJ1-6; the match to TRBD1 covers 9 bases. The source is a person in their 70s with COVID-19, enrolled during active disease. The sequencing input was peripheral blood. The CDR3 reads CARGTGGSNSPLHF. In DNA, the CDR3 is TGTGCCAGAGGAACAGGGGGCTCAAATTCACCCCTCCACTTT.